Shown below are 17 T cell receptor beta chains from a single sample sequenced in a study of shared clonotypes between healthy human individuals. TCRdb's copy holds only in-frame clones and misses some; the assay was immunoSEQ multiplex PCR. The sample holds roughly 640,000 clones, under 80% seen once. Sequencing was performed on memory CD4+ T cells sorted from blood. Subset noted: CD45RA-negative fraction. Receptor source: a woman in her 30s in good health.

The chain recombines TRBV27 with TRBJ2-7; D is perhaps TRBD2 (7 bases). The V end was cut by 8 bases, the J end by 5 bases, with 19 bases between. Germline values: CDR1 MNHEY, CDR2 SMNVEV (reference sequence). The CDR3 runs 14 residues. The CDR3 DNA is TGTGCCAGCCACACTGCGGGGGCTTTCCACGAGCAGTACTTC. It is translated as CASHTAGAFHEQYF.

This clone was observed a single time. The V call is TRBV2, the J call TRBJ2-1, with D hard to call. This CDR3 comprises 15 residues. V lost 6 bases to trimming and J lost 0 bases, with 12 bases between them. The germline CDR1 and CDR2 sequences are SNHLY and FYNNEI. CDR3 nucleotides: TGTGCCAGCAGGCGTAGCCCACGCTCCTACAATGAGCAGTTCTTC. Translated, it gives CASRRSPRSYNEQFF. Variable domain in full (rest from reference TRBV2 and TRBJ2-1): EPEVTQTPSHQVTQMGQEVILRCVPISNHLYFYWYRQILGQKVEFLVSFYNNEISEKSEIFDDQFSVERPDGSNFTLKIRSTKLEDSAMYFCASRRSPRSYNEQFFGPGTRLTVL.

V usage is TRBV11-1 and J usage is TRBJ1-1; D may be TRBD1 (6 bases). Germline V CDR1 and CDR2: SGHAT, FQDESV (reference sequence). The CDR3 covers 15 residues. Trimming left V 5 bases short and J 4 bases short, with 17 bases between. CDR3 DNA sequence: TGTGCCAGCAGCCTAGGGGGGGGATTTGGCACTGAAGCTTTCTTT. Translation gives CASSLGGGFGTEAFF.

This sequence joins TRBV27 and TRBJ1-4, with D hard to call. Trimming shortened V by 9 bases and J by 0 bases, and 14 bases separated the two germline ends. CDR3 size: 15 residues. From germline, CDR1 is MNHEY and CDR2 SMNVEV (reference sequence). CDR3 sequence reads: CASMDAGATNEKLFF. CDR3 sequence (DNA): TGTGCCAGTATGGACGCGGGTGCAACTAATGAAAAACTGTTTTTT.

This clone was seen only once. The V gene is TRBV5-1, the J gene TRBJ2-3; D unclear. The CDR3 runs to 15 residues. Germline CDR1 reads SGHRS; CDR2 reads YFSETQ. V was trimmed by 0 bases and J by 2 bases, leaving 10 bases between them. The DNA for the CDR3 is TGCGCCAGCAGCTTGGCTTACAGTACCACAGATACGCAGTATTTT. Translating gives CASSLAYSTTDTQYF.

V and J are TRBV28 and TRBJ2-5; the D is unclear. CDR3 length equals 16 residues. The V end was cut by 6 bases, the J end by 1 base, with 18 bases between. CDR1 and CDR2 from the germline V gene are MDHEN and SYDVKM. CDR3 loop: CASSFGGLLSQETQYF. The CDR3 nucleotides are TGTGCCAGCAGCTTTGGCGGCTTACTTAGCCAAGAGACCCAGTACTTC.

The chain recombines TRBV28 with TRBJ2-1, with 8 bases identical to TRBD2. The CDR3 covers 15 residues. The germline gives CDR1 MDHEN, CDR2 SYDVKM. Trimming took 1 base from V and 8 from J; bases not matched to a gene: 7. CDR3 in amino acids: CASSLYGGAVDEQFF. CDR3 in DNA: TGTGCCAGCAGTTTATACGGGGGGGCGGTCGATGAGCAGTTCTTC.

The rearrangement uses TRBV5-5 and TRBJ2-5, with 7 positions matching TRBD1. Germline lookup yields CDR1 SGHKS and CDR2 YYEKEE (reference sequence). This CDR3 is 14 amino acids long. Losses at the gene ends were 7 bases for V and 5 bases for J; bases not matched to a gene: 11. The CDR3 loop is CASRRDRVQETQYF. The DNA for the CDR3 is TGTGCCAGCCGACGCGACAGGGTACAGGAGACCCAGTACTTC.

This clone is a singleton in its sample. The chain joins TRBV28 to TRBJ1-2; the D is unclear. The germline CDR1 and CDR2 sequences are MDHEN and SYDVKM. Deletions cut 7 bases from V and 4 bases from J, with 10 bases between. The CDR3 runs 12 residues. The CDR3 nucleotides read TGTGCCAGCACAGACCGATTCTATGGCTACACCTTC. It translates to CASTDRFYGYTF.

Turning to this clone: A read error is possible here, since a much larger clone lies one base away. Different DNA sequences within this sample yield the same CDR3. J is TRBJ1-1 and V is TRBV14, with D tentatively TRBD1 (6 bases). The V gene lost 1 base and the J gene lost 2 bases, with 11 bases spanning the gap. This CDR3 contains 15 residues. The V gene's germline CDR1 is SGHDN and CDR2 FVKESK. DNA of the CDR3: TGTGCCAGCAGCCAAGTAGCAGGGGCTAACACTGAAGCTTTCTTT. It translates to CASSQVAGANTEAFF.

This chain's CDR3 is CASSQSFGEAFF. As DNA, the CDR3 is TGTGCCAGCAGCCAAAGCTTTGGTGAAGCTTTCTTT. The chain couples TRBV14 to TRBJ1-1; no reliable D call. Germline lookup yields CDR1 SGHDN and CDR2 FVKESK. The CDR3 extends over 12 amino acids. V was shortened by 2 bases and J by 7 bases, with 8 bases between the two germline ends.

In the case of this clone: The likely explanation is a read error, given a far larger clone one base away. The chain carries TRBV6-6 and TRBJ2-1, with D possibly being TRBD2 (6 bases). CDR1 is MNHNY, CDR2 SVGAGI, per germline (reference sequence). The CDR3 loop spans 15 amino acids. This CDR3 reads CACSPPGRSYNEQFF. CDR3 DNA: TGTGCCTGCAGCCCCCCAGGGAGGTCCTACAATGAGCAGTTCTTC.

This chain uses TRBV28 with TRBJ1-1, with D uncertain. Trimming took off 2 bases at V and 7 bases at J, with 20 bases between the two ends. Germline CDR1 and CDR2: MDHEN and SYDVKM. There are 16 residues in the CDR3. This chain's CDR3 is CASSLPRGSGSREAFF. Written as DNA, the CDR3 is TGTGCCAGCAGTTTACCTCGGGGTAGCGGGTCGCGTGAAGCTTTCTTT.

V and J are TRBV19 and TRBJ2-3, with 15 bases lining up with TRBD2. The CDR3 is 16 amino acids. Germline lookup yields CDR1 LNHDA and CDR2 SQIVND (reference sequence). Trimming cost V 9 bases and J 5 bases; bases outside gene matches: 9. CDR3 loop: CASRTSGRAGIDTQYF. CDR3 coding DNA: TGTGCCAGCAGGACTAGCGGGAGGGCCGGGATAGATACGCAGTATTTT.

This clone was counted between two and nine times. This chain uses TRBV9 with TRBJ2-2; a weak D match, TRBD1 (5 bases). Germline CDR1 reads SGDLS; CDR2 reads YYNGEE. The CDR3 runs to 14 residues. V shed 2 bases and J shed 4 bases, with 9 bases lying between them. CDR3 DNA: TGTGCCAGCAGCGTCGACAGTTTCACCGGGGAGCTGTTTTTT. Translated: CASSVDSFTGELFF. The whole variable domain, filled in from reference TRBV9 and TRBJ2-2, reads DSGVTQTPKHLITATGQRVTLRCSPRSGDLSVYWYQQSLDQGLQFLIQYYNGEERAKGNILERFSAQQFPDLHSELNLSSLELGDSALYFCASSVDSFTGELFFGEGSRLTVL.

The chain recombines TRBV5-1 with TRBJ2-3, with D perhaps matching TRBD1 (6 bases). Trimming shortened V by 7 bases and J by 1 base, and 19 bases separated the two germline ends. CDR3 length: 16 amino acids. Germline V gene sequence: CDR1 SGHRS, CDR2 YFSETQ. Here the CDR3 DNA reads TGCGCCAGCGCATTGGGCGTGGGACAAGGCACAGATACGCAGTATTTT. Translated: CASALGVGQGTDTQYF.

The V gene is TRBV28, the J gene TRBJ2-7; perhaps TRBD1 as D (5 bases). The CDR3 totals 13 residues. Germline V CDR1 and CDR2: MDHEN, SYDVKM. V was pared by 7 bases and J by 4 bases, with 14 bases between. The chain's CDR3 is CASTRADSYEQYF. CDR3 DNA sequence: TGTGCCAGCACCAGGGCAGATTCTTACGAGCAGTACTTC.